This T cell receptor (beta chain) was sequenced in a study of blood T cell repertoires in COVID-19. The wider study: Sources were T cells, B-cell-depleted T cells, or PBMCs; the material itself was cDNA or gDNA.

Seattle's enrolled individuals joined amid active infection and were then monitored longitudinally. The table came from immunoSEQ multiplex PCR; TCRdb's copy has only in-frame clones and leaves some out. The sample contains 200,000 or so clones, more than 80% of which appear only once. The germline CDR1 and CDR2 sequences are SQVTM and ANQGSEA. The CDR3 spans 12 residues. V was shortened by 6 bases and J by 1 base, with 10 bases between the two germline ends. This chain connects TRBV29-1 to TRBJ2-7; tentative D call: TRBD1 (6 bases). The sequenced sample was peripheral blood. This sequence was found in a man aged 25-45 years with COVID-19, enrolled during active disease. CDR3 DNA sequence: TGCAGCGTCTCCAGGGGTTCCTACGAGCAGTACTTC. Its translation is CSVSRGSYEQYF.